These 4 T cell receptor beta chains share one sample of origin, sequenced in a study of tissue T cells after allogeneic stem cell transplantation. TCRdb keeps only in-frame clones here, not all; method: immunoSEQ multiplex PCR. The data show approximately 47,000 clones, around 67% seen once. The sample consisted of sorted cells pooled from one or two spleens. These receptors originate from a pool of C57BL/6 mice in good health.

Remarks on this clone: The gene names here belong to mouse. Coverage ceases 1 residue before the CDR3 finishes, and the germline J gene fills in the end. J is TRBJ2-5 and V is TRBV1; the D is unclear. The ends were cut back, 0 bases at V and 2 bases at J, with 3 bases in the middle. The V gene's germline CDR1 is NSQYPW and CDR2 LRSPGD (reference sequence). This CDR3 spans 13 amino acids. This CDR3 reads CTCSAEAQDTQYF. The part of the CDR3 DNA that was read is TGCACCTGCAGTGCAGAGGCCCAAGACACCCAGTAC.

Concerning this clone itself: The germline and genes are mouse ones. The read ends 1 residue early relative to the CDR3; the germline J gene fills the gap. This chain uses TRBV13-3 with TRBJ1-4; 8 bases fit TRBD1. The germline gives CDR1 NNHDY, CDR2 SYVADS. J gave up 3 bases and V 3 bases, and 1 base lay outside the gene matches. The CDR3 is 14 amino acids. Partial CDR3 DNA: TGTGCCAGCAGTGGACAGGGGACCAACGAAAGATTATTT. Translation: CASSGQGTNERLF. The entire CDR3 protein is CASSGQGTNERLFF. Full variable domain (outside the CDR3, taken from reference TRBV13-3 and TRBJ1-4): EAAVTQSPRSKVAVTGGKVTLSCHQTNNHDYMYWYRQDTGHGLRLIHYSYVADSTEKGDIPDGYKASRPSQENFSLILELASLSQTAVYFCASSGQGTNERLFFGHGTKLSVL.

This clone showed up just once. These gene names are mouse names. CDR3 amino acids: CTCSADGTGGVQNTLYF. Incomplete CDR3 DNA: TGCACCTGCAGTGCAGATGGGACTGGGGGAGTCCAAAACACCTTGTAC. The chain recombines TRBV1 with TRBJ2-4; 11 nucleotides agree with TRBD2. Read sequence stops 1 residue before the CDR3 end, and the germline J gene provides the missing end. Trimming took 0 bases from V and 3 from J; bases not matched to a gene: 5. The CDR3 is 17 residues long. Germline V CDR1 and CDR2: NSQYPW, LRSPGD (reference sequence).

This clone occurred once. Gene and germline names: mouse. The read comes to an end 1 residue before the CDR3 does, leaving the germline J gene to fill in the end. The V call is TRBV2, the J call TRBJ1-2, with a tentative D call TRBD1 (5 bases). Germline V gene sequence: CDR1 LGHNA, CDR2 YSYQKL. V lost 3 bases and J lost 0, with 8 bases in between. The CDR3 loop spans 14 amino acids. The chain's CDR3 is CASSHGTANSDYTF. CDR3 DNA (partial): TGTGCCAGCAGCCACGGGACCGCAAACTCCGACTACACC.